These 28 T cell receptor beta chains originate from one sample sequenced in a study of early T cells in non-severe SARS-CoV-2 infection. TCRdb recomputed calls from the 5' RACE reads with MiXCR, one row per CDR3 protein. This sample yields about 92,000 distinct CDR3 sequences, of which approximately 15% are seen a single time; roughly 6.4% belongs to the top ten. The specimen was whole blood. These receptors were collected from an adult who was a healthcare worker with PCR-confirmed SARS-CoV-2 infection or an uninfected control (not recorded which).

This clonotype was recorded a few times. The V and J genes are TRBV7-9 and TRBJ2-7; D gene unclear. With 2 bases removed from V and 5 bases from J, the gap between germline ends came to 10 bases. Germline V gene lookup returns CDR1 SEHNR and CDR2 FQNEAQ (reference sequence). The CDR3 covers 13 residues. This CDR3 is CASSLPLMDEQYF. The CDR3, as DNA: TGTGCCAGCAGCTTACCTCTTATGGACGAGCAGTACTTC.

In its sample, this clonotype was seen a few times. The J gene is TRBJ2-7, the V gene TRBV11-2; D may correspond to TRBD1 or TRBD2 (5 bases each). The CDR3 covers 13 residues. The germline V and J ends were trimmed by 4 bases and 2 bases, with 9 bases remaining between them. The germline V gene encodes CDR1 SGHAT and CDR2 FQNNGV. For the CDR3, the DNA is TGTGCCAGCAGCTACCGGGACCCCTACGAGCAGTACTTC. This sequence encodes CASSYRDPYEQYF.

This clonotype was seen more than once but under ten times. The chain couples TRBV20-1 to TRBJ1-6, with D perhaps TRBD1 (5 bases). Trimming cost V 3 bases and J 5 bases, with 14 bases left between them. Germline V gene lookup returns CDR1 DFQATT and CDR2 SNEGSKA (reference sequence). The CDR3 extends over 15 amino acids. DNA for the CDR3: TGCAGTGCTAGGATCGGGACGGAGAATAATTCACCCCTCCACTTT. It yields the protein CSARIGTENNSPLHF.

There are a few counts of this clonotype. The genes are TRBV12-3 or TRBV12-4 and TRBJ2-1; tentatively, D is TRBD2 (5 bases). The V and J ends lost 3 bases and 2 bases respectively, with 8 bases between them. CDR3 length: 14 amino acids. The CDR3 is CASSFRGAYNEQFF. The CDR3 nucleotides read TGTGCCAGCAGTTTCCGGGGTGCCTACAATGAGCAGTTCTTC.

This clonotype was seen at least ten times. The gene calls are TRBV12-2 and TRBJ2-1. TRBV12-2 is tagged as a pseudogene. CDR3 length: 13 amino acids. The CDR3 region is CASRLAEFNEQFF. CDR3 bases: TGTGCAAGTCGCTTAGCGGAGTTCAATGAGCAGTTCTTC.

Many counts were recorded for this clonotype. The rearrangement links TRBV28 to TRBJ2-1; 9 bases map to TRBD2. Germline V CDR1 and CDR2: MDHEN, SYDVKM. This CDR3 comprises 15 residues. Germline trimming cut 10 bases from V and 8 bases from J; bases unmatched to any gene: 15. Here the CDR3 reads CAITPAGTSRYEQFF. The CDR3 DNA sequence: TGTGCCATCACCCCTGCCGGGACTAGCCGTTATGAGCAGTTCTTC.

The sample holds many counts of this clonotype. The chain has TRBV24-1 and TRBJ2-1; D remains ambiguous. CDR3 length: 15 amino acids. Per the germline V gene, CDR1 is KGHDR and CDR2 is SFDVKD. V was clipped by 1 base and J by 7 bases, with 13 bases between them. This chain's CDR3 is CATSDLGLQSNEQFF. Here the CDR3 DNA reads TGTGCCACCAGTGATTTAGGCCTACAATCAAATGAGCAGTTCTTC.

This clonotype came up many times. The chain combines TRBV29-1 with TRBJ1-5; a weak D match, TRBD1 (5 bases). CDR1 and CDR2 (germline): SQVTM, ANQGSEA. The V end was cut by 4 bases, the J end by 6 bases, with 13 bases between. This CDR3 comprises 13 residues. The CDR3 here is CSVGRGLGQPQHF. CDR3 nucleotides: TGCAGCGTTGGACGGGGACTTGGTCAGCCCCAGCATTTT.

V usage is TRBV29-1 and J usage is TRBJ1-1; 8 positions agree with TRBD1. The ends lost 6 bases at V and 10 bases at J; junction bases unmatched: 7. Germline CDR1 reads SQVTM; CDR2 reads ANQGSEA. CDR3 length: 11 amino acids. The CDR3 here is CSVEPGTGAFF. The DNA of the CDR3 is TGCAGCGTCGAACCCGGGACAGGAGCTTTCTTT. Variable domain in full (rest from reference TRBV29-1 and TRBJ1-1): SAVISQKPSRDICQRGTSLTIQCQVDSQVTMMFWYRQQPGQSLTLIATANQGSEATYESGFVIDKFPISRPNLTFSTLTVSNMSPEDSSIYLCSVEPGTGAFFGQGTRLTVV.

The chain carries TRBV29-1 and TRBJ2-1, with unresolved D. V dropped 2 bases and J dropped 0 bases, with 11 bases sitting between them. The CDR3 extends over 15 amino acids. Germline V CDR1 and CDR2: SQVTM, ANQGSEA. For the CDR3, the DNA is TGCAGCGTTGAATCAGGAGATTTCTCCTACAATGAGCAGTTCTTC. This gives the protein CSVESGDFSYNEQFF.

This clonotype was recorded a few times. This chain uses TRBV20-1 with TRBJ2-5; 10 positions match TRBD2. Germline assignment: CDR1 DFQATT and CDR2 SNEGSKA (reference sequence). The CDR3 totals 15 residues. The trim removed 0 bases at V and 3 bases at J, leaving 4 bases unmatched. DNA for the CDR3: TGCAGTGCTAGAGATCTAGCGGGAGTCGAAGAGACCCAGTACTTC. Its protein product is CSARDLAGVEETQYF.

This clonotype was counted a few times. The chain recombines TRBV2 with TRBJ2-1, with 13 bases that match TRBD2. Looked up from germline, CDR1 is SNHLY and CDR2 is FYNNEI. This CDR3 has 19 residues. The V segment lost 6 bases and the J segment 4 bases; nucleotides outside the gene matches: 15. CDR3 sequence reads: CASRADPGTSGTPYNEQFF. Written as DNA, the CDR3 is TGTGCCAGCAGGGCGGACCCTGGGACTAGCGGGACCCCTTACAATGAGCAGTTCTTC.

This clonotype was detected only a few times. V is TRBV18 and J is TRBJ1-1, with D tentatively TRBD1 (6 bases). CDR1 and CDR2 (germline): KGHSH, LQKENI. V gave up 1 base and J gave up 3 bases, with 18 bases separating them. This CDR3 spans 17 amino acids. The CDR3 DNA follows: TGTGCCAGCTCACCACGGCGAGCGGGGGGCTCGGACACTGAAGCTTTCTTT. Its protein is CASSPRRAGGSDTEAFF.

This clonotype was found a few times. J is TRBJ1-5 and V is TRBV7-6; D gene uncertain. V was shortened by 0 bases and J by 3 bases, with 9 bases between the two germline ends. The CDR3 covers 15 residues. CDR1 is SGHVS, CDR2 FNYEAQ, per germline. As DNA, the CDR3 is TGTGCCAGCAGCTTAGCGGCGGGATCCAATCAGCCCCAGCATTTT. It encodes CASSLAAGSNQPQHF.

This clonotype was observed a few times. This chain links TRBV29-1 with TRBJ1-1; unclear D gene. V gave up 1 base and J gave up 7 bases, with 10 bases separating them. The CDR3 runs 12 residues. CDR1 and CDR2 (germline): SQVTM, ANQGSEA. CDR3 region: CSVEVPGDEAFF. DNA of the CDR3: TGCAGCGTTGAAGTGCCAGGAGATGAAGCTTTCTTT.

The V gene is TRBV12-3 or TRBV12-4, the J gene TRBJ1-2; TRBD1 matches at 8 bases. The CDR3 runs 12 residues. V shed 6 bases and J 9 bases; nucleotides not matched to a gene: 6. CDR3 DNA: TGTGCCAGCAGCCTACAGGGGGAATGCTACACCTTC. This sequence encodes CASSLQGECYTF.

The chain is built from TRBV20-1 and TRBJ2-3, with 9 bases identical to TRBD2. CDR1 DFQATT and CDR2 SNEGSKA come from the germline V gene (reference sequence). After removal of 4 bases from V and 3 bases from J, the junction contained 8 bases not matched to a gene. This CDR3 comprises 15 residues. CDR3 in amino acids: CSATAGGRTTDTQYF. DNA of the CDR3: TGCAGTGCTACCGCGGGGGGGAGGACTACAGATACGCAGTATTTT.

This clonotype has only a few counts. V is TRBV5-1 and J is TRBJ2-1; D may be TRBD2 (6 bases). Germline CDR1 is SGHRS and CDR2 is YFSETQ. The CDR3 extends over 16 amino acids. Deletions cut 2 bases from V and 0 bases from J, with 12 bases between. Here the CDR3 DNA reads TGCGCCAGCAGCTTCGGACTCGGGAGCTCCTACAATGAGCAGTTCTTC. Translating gives CASSFGLGSSYNEQFF.

CDR3 sequence reads: CASSTGGVSTEAFF. The CDR3 DNA reads TGTGCCAGTAGTACAGGGGGGGTTAGCACTGAAGCTTTCTTT. The chain uses TRBV19 and TRBJ1-1; 7 positions agree with TRBD1. The CDR3 length is 14 residues. V was pared by 4 bases and J by 4 bases, with 6 bases of the junction left unmatched. The germline V gene has CDR1 LNHDA and CDR2 SQIVND (reference sequence).

The V and J genes are TRBV19 and TRBJ2-7; no clear D. Trimming removed 6 bases from V and 0 bases from J, with 12 bases in between. This CDR3 has 14 amino acids. Germline loops: CDR1 LNHDA, CDR2 SQIVND (reference sequence). CDR3 region: CASSTDSSSYEQYF. CDR3 coding DNA: TGTGCCAGTAGCACTGACTCGAGCTCCTACGAGCAGTACTTC. Variable domain in full (rest from reference TRBV19 and TRBJ2-7): DGGITQSPKYLFRKEGQNVTLSCEQNLNHDAMYWYRQDPGQGLRLIYYSQIVNDFQKGDIAEGYSVSREKKESFPLTVTSAQKNPTAFYLCASSTDSSSYEQYFGPGTRLTVT.

In this sample, this clonotype turned up many times. The chain employs TRBV30 and TRBJ1-1; TRBD1 agrees at 9 bases. CDR1 GTSNPN and CDR2 SVGIG come from the germline V gene (reference sequence). The V gene end was trimmed by 7 bases and the J gene end by 5 bases; junction bases not matched to a gene: 5. The CDR3 is 12 amino acids. The CDR3 loop is CAFTGGWTEAFF. DNA for the CDR3: TGTGCCTTTACAGGGGGCTGGACTGAAGCTTTCTTT.

The chain's CDR3 is CSARVAGGRNEQFF. In DNA, the CDR3 is TGCAGTGCTAGAGTGGCGGGTGGTCGCAATGAGCAGTTCTTC. The genes are TRBV20-1 and TRBJ2-1; D may be TRBD2 (5 bases). CDR1 is DFQATT, CDR2 SNEGSKA, per germline (reference sequence). Deletions cut 1 base from V and 6 bases from J, with 13 bases between. The CDR3 consists of 14 residues.

V gene TRBV4-1 combines with J gene TRBJ2-7; 8 bases line up with TRBD1. CDR1 MGHRA and CDR2 YSYEKL come from the germline V gene. CDR3 size: 14 residues. Unmatched junction bases numbered 4, after V lost 3 bases and J lost 3 bases. CDR3 sequence reads: CASSQQDRDYEQYF. The CDR3 bases are TGCGCCAGCAGCCAGCAGGACAGGGACTACGAGCAGTACTTC.

The genes are TRBV6-1 and TRBJ1-3; perhaps TRBD1 as D (5 bases). There are 15 residues in the CDR3. Germline CDR1 MNHNS, CDR2 SASEGT. V was shortened by 0 bases and J by 0 bases, with 6 bases between the two germline ends. The CDR3 loop is CASSEAGGSGNTIYF. In nucleotides, the CDR3 is TGTGCCAGCAGTGAAGCGGGGGGCTCTGGAAACACCATATATTTT.

This clonotype was observed a handful of times. This chain links TRBV30 with TRBJ1-5; a weak D match, TRBD1 (6 bases). The germline V gene encodes CDR1 GTSNPN and CDR2 SVGIG (reference sequence). The CDR3 runs to 15 residues. V lost 0 bases and J lost 0, with 9 bases in between. The CDR3 nucleotides read TGTGCCTGGAGTGTAACAGGGTATAGCAATCAGCCCCAGCATTTT. It is translated as CAWSVTGYSNQPQHF.

In its sample, this clonotype was seen a few times. This chain connects TRBV7-9 to TRBJ2-1, with 9 bases matching TRBD2. The CDR3 is made up of 20 amino acids. Germline V gene data show CDR1 as SEHNR and CDR2 as FQNEAQ (reference sequence). V dropped 1 base and J dropped 0; count of bases not matched to a gene: 13. For the CDR3, the DNA is TGTGCCAGCAGCTTAGAGGCGGGAGGGTACATGTACAACTCCTACAATGAGCAGTTCTTC. Translating gives CASSLEAGGYMYNSYNEQFF.

The V gene is TRBV2, the J gene TRBJ2-5; tentatively, D is TRBD1 or TRBD2 (6 bases each). Trimming pared 7 bases from V and 4 bases from J, leaving 13 bases between. Per the germline V gene, CDR1 is SNHLY and CDR2 is FYNNEI. The CDR3 is 13 amino acids. The CDR3, as DNA: TGTGCCAGCAAGTTAGGGGGGCGAGAGACCCAGTACTTC. Residues: CASKLGGRETQYF.

This clonotype was detected only a few times. The chain joins TRBV28 to TRBJ1-2, with 9 nucleotides matching TRBD1. Germline CDR1 and CDR2: MDHEN and SYDVKM. J was trimmed by 4 bases and V by 4 bases; bases with no gene match: 4. The CDR3 totals 14 residues. The CDR3 is CASSWTGDGYGYTF. As DNA, the CDR3 is TGTGCCAGCAGTTGGACAGGGGACGGCTATGGCTACACCTTC.